One sample yielded the 21 T cell receptor beta chains listed below, sequenced in a study of T cell clonotyping in hematopoietic cell transplantation. Sequenced by immunoSEQ multiplex PCR; TCRdb stores in-frame clones only, minus some. The repertoire holds approximately 44,000 clones, with approximately 94% as singletons. The specimen was peripheral blood mononuclear cells. All receptors derive from a woman between 45 and 60 years old in good health. Some clones in this sample may be carry-over from other donors' samples.

The CDR3 DNA sequence: TGCAGCTTCCGTATGACCCAGGGTGAAGCTTTCTTT. It encodes CSFRMTQGEAFF. The chain combines TRBV29-1 with TRBJ1-1; possibly TRBD1 for D (5 bases). Germline CDR1 and CDR2: SQVTM and ANQGSEA. Trimming removed 8 bases from V and 7 bases from J, with 17 bases in between. The CDR3 consists of 12 residues.

The gene calls are TRBV7-2 and TRBJ2-3, with D perhaps matching TRBD2 (6 bases). Germline-derived CDR1 and CDR2 are SGHTA and FQGNSA. The CDR3 spans 15 residues. V dropped 5 bases and J dropped 6 bases, with 18 bases sitting between them. CDR3 in amino acids: CASSPPVWGVDTQYF. CDR3 DNA: TGTGCCAGCAGCCCGCCGGTCTGGGGGGTGGATACGCAGTATTTT.

This chain links TRBV9 with TRBJ2-7; D remains unclear. This CDR3 contains 15 residues. V was clipped by 2 bases and J by 2 bases, with 14 bases between them. CDR1 SGDLS and CDR2 YYNGEE come from the germline V gene. For the CDR3, the DNA is TGTGCCAGCAGCGTTAGCCTGGCGACCCCCTACGAGCAGTACTTC. Protein sequence: CASSVSLATPYEQYF.

This clone was counted once. CDR3 DNA sequence: TGTGCCAGTAGTATAGTCGGGACAGTACATCAGCCCCAGCATTTT. It translates to CASSIVGTVHQPQHF. The chain employs TRBV19 and TRBJ1-5; 7 positions agree with TRBD1. Germline CDR1 and CDR2: LNHDA and SQIVND (reference sequence). This CDR3 contains 15 residues. V shed 1 base, J shed 5 bases, and the junction held 5 bases outside the gene matches.

This rearrangement joins TRBV4-2 to TRBJ1-5; no reliable D call. V was pared by 0 bases and J by 6 bases, with 12 bases between. Germline lookup yields CDR1 LGHNA and CDR2 YNFKEQ. This CDR3 is 15 amino acids long. In DNA form, the CDR3 reads TGTGCCAGCAGCCAAGATCGTAAAGGACGTCAGCCCCAGCATTTT. Translating gives CASSQDRKGRQPQHF.

This clone was observed a single time. This chain links TRBV11-3 with TRBJ1-2; D remains ambiguous. Germline assignment: CDR1 SGHNT and CDR2 YENEEA. The CDR3 sequence is 13 residues long. Trimming cost V 1 base and J 5 bases, with 8 bases left between them. Here the CDR3 DNA reads TGTGCCAGCAGCTTAGGTCAGGAGTATGGCTACACCTTC. Translating it yields CASSLGQEYGYTF.

The chain carries TRBV19 and TRBJ2-1, with D possibly being TRBD2 (5 bases). CDR3 length: 12 amino acids. The V end was cut by 3 bases, the J end by 12 bases, with 12 bases between. Looked up from germline, CDR1 is LNHDA and CDR2 is SQIVND (reference sequence). CDR3 in amino acids: CASSMFVGGQFF. The CDR3 nucleotides are TGTGCCAGTAGTATGTTCGTCGGAGGGCAGTTCTTC. Based on the CDR3 plus reference TRBV19 and TRBJ2-1, the full variable domain is DGGITQSPKYLFRKEGQNVTLSCEQNLNHDAMYWYRQDPGQGLRLIYYSQIVNDFQKGDIAEGYSVSREKKESFPLTVTSAQKNPTAFYLCASSMFVGGQFFGPGTRLTVL.

As regards this clone: The same CDR3 is also encoded by other DNA sequences in this sample. The genes are TRBV11-3 and TRBJ2-2; no clear D. The V end lost 1 base, the J end lost 7 bases, and 4 bases lay between the germline ends. Looked up from germline, CDR1 is SGHNT and CDR2 is YENEEA. There are 12 residues in the CDR3. The DNA for the CDR3 is TGTGCCAGCAGCTTAGGAAGCGGGGAGCTGTTTTTT. It codes for CASSLGSGELFF.

The chain is built from TRBV7-9 and TRBJ2-5, with a weak D call TRBD2 (6 bases). Trimming took 1 base from V and 3 from J, leaving 12 bases between them. Germline-derived CDR1 and CDR2 are SEHNR and FQNEAQ (reference sequence). CDR3 length: 15 residues. As DNA, the CDR3 is TGTGCCAGCAGCTTAGTCGGCGGGGAGGAAGAGACCCAGTACTTC. It yields the protein CASSLVGGEEETQYF.

The chain couples TRBV5-4 to TRBJ1-6; TRBD1 is a possible D gene (6 bases). There are 15 residues in the CDR3. CDR1 and CDR2 (germline): SGHNT, YYREEE (reference sequence). V gave up 3 bases and J gave up 9 bases, with 16 bases separating them. CDR3 loop: CASSSRGSSGSPLHF. The DNA for the CDR3 is TGTGCCAGCAGCTCGAGGGGGAGTTCTGGTTCACCCCTCCACTTT.

This clone was seen only once. The chain is built from TRBV7-6 and TRBJ2-3; D possibly corresponds to TRBD1 (6 bases). Deletions cut 5 bases from V and 0 bases from J, with 12 bases between. The CDR3 is made up of 15 amino acids. In germline, CDR1 is SGHVS, CDR2 FNYEAQ. The CDR3 here is CASSARQVSTDTQYF. CDR3 bases: TGTGCCAGCAGCGCCCGACAGGTTAGCACAGATACGCAGTATTTT.

The chain has TRBV6-1 and TRBJ1-2; maybe TRBD1 (6 bases). Deletions cut 1 base from V and 7 bases from J, with 19 bases between. The CDR3 is 16 amino acids. Germline-derived CDR1 and CDR2 are MNHNS and SASEGT. Here the CDR3 DNA reads TGTGCCAGCAGTGAAGGTATCCAGGGGCGAAGGGGTGGCTACACCTTC. This codes for CASSEGIQGRRGGYTF.

The chain uses TRBV5-6 and TRBJ2-7, with D perhaps matching TRBD2 (5 bases). This CDR3 has 15 residues. CDR1 and CDR2 from the germline V gene are SGHDT and YYEEEE. V was trimmed by 2 bases and J by 4 bases, leaving 16 bases between them. CDR3 residues: CASSFTPGEGYEQYF. Written as DNA, the CDR3 is TGTGCCAGCAGCTTTACCCCTGGTGAGGGATACGAGCAGTACTTC. Looking up the rest from reference TRBV5-6 and TRBJ2-7 gives the full variable domain: DAGVTQSPTHLIKTRGQQVTLRCSPKSGHDTVSWYQQALGQGPQFIFQYYEEEERQRGNFPDRFSGHQFPNYSSELNVNALLLGDSALYLCASSFTPGEGYEQYFGPGTRLTVT.

This clone was seen a handful of times. The chain carries TRBV19 and TRBJ2-2, with TRBD1 identical over 11 bases. V lost 2 bases to trimming and J lost 3 bases; unmatched junction nucleotides: 2. Germline V gene data show CDR1 as LNHDA and CDR2 as SQIVND (reference sequence). This CDR3 is built from 16 residues. The CDR3 bases are TGTGCCAGTAGTATATGGACAGGGGGCGACACCGGGGAGCTGTTTTTT. Translating it yields CASSIWTGGDTGELFF.

V is TRBV28 and J is TRBJ1-6, with 9 bases identical to TRBD1. Germline CDR1 is MDHEN and CDR2 is SYDVKM. The CDR3 loop spans 15 amino acids. Germline trimming cut 3 bases from V and 8 bases from J; bases unmatched to any gene: 5. This chain's CDR3 is CASSLPGQGYSPLHF. CDR3 bases: TGTGCCAGCAGTTTGCCGGGACAGGGATATTCACCCCTCCACTTT.

In this sample, this clone turned up once. The rearrangement links TRBV6-5 to TRBJ1-6; no definite D call. Germline CDR1 and CDR2: MNHEY and SVGAGI. Trimming pared 0 bases from V and 10 bases from J, leaving 7 bases between. CDR3 length: 13 amino acids. The CDR3: CASSYSRNSPLHF. For the CDR3, the DNA is TGTGCCAGCAGTTACTCGAGGAACTCACCCCTCCACTTT.

The rearrangement uses TRBV28 and TRBJ1-2; no firm D call. The germline V and J ends were trimmed by 5 bases and 4 bases, with 14 bases remaining between them. The CDR3 covers 14 residues. The germline gives CDR1 MDHEN, CDR2 SYDVKM. The DNA of the CDR3 is TGTGCCAGCAGTCTAGATAGGGTCCTCTATGGCTACACCTTC. As protein: CASSLDRVLYGYTF.

The rearrangement links TRBV7-6 to TRBJ2-2; D unresolved. The germline V gene encodes CDR1 SGHVS and CDR2 FNYEAQ. V dropped 1 base and J dropped 7 bases, with 4 bases sitting between them. The CDR3 consists of 12 residues. CDR3 DNA sequence: TGTGCCAGCAGCTTAGATGGCGGGGAGCTGTTTTTT. This gives the protein CASSLDGGELFF.

The chain is built from TRBV7-3 and TRBJ1-1; TRBD1 matches 7 bases. CDR3 size: 16 residues. Looked up from germline, CDR1 is SGHTA and CDR2 is FQGTGA. Trimming removed 0 bases from V and 3 bases from J; junction bases left unmatched: 7. CDR3: CASSLTGGAGYTEAFF. In DNA, the CDR3 is TGTGCCAGCAGCTTAACAGGGGGCGCGGGATACACTGAAGCTTTCTTT.

This clone was recorded once. The rearrangement uses TRBV5-6 and TRBJ2-2; tentatively, D is TRBD2 (7 bases). The CDR3 sequence is 16 residues long. Per germline, CDR1 SGHDT and CDR2 YYEEEE. The V gene lost 4 bases and the J gene lost 3 bases, with 16 bases spanning the gap. The CDR3 DNA is TGTGCCAGCAGCCCGATGGGGGGGCCGGACACCGGGGAGCTGTTTTTT. Its translation is CASSPMGGPDTGELFF.

This clone was detected once. The rearrangement joins TRBV7-6 to TRBJ1-5; D unclear. Germline assignment: CDR1 SGHVS and CDR2 FNYEAQ. V was shortened by 5 bases and J by 2 bases, with 10 bases between the two germline ends. The CDR3 totals 14 residues. CDR3 coding DNA: TGTGCCAGCAGCCCTGGCGTAGGCAATCAGCCCCAGCATTTT. It encodes CASSPGVGNQPQHF.